One and the same sample provided the 28 T cell receptor beta chains below, sequenced in a study of identical twins. TCRdb called the 5' RACE reads again in MiXCR, with one record for every CDR3 protein. The sample records a few hundred thousand distinct CDR3 sequences, roughly 10% being singletons. The data also belong to a second study, concerning yellow fever vaccine responses in identical twins.

Sequenced: CD8+ T cells sorted from blood. Source of these receptors: a woman aged 18 to 35 in good health.

The CDR3: CASRGGAGTEAFF. The CDR3, as DNA: TGTGCCAGCAGAGGGGGCGCCGGCACTGAAGCTTTCTTT. The V and J genes are TRBV27 and TRBJ1-1, with 7 bases matching TRBD1. Germline V gene sequence: CDR1 MNHEY, CDR2 SMNVEV (reference sequence). CDR3 length: 13 amino acids. Trimming took 6 bases from V and 4 from J; bases not matched to a gene: 5.

Only a few counts were recorded for this clonotype. The rearrangement joins TRBV6-1 to TRBJ2-1, with 7 bases that match TRBD2. Germline CDR1 is MNHNS and CDR2 is SASEGT. After removal of 8 bases from V and 0 bases from J, the junction contained 7 bases not matched to a gene. The CDR3 consists of 15 residues. The DNA of the CDR3 is TGTGCCAGCTGGGGGGGACCTAGCTCCTACAATGAGCAGTTCTTC. Translated, it gives CASWGGPSSYNEQFF.

This clonotype was counted a few times. This chain connects TRBV27 to TRBJ2-7, with D maybe TRBD1 (6 bases). The CDR3 consists of 16 residues. The V end lost 1 base, the J end lost 7 bases, and 20 bases lay between the germline ends. Germline assignment: CDR1 MNHEY and CDR2 SMNVEV (reference sequence). CDR3 amino acids: CASSLFGTRALMEQYF. In DNA form, the CDR3 reads TGTGCCAGCAGTTTATTCGGGACACGCGCTTTAATGGAGCAGTACTTC.

The chain has TRBV7-9 and TRBJ2-3; the D gene is possibly TRBD2 (6 bases). V lost 5 bases and J 1 base, leaving 13 bases between the germline ends. The V gene's germline CDR1 is SEHNR and CDR2 FQNEAQ (reference sequence). The CDR3 loop spans 15 amino acids. DNA for the CDR3: TGTGCCAGCAGCGACGCCTGGGGGGGCACAGATACGCAGTATTTT. Its protein is CASSDAWGGTDTQYF.

A word on this clonotype: One junction end does not reproduce the germline sequence, and a read error may be involved. This chain uses TRBV20-1 with TRBJ2-1; 10 bases line up with TRBD2. The germline CDR1 and CDR2 sequences are DFQATT and SNEGSKA (reference sequence). The CDR3 totals 20 residues. CDR3 DNA: TGCTGTGCTAGAGATCCAAACCCTGGACTAGCGGTGCTATCCAACAATGAGCAGTTCTTC. As protein: CCARDPNPGLAVLSNNEQFF.

This clonotype appeared a few times. V gene TRBV20-1 combines with J gene TRBJ1-1; no firm D call. V lost 8 bases and J 2 bases, leaving 15 bases between the germline ends. Germline CDR1 and CDR2: DFQATT and SNEGSKA (reference sequence). The CDR3 loop spans 13 amino acids. The CDR3 protein is CSFRAGVNTEAFF. The CDR3, as DNA: TGCAGTTTCCGAGCGGGCGTTAACACTGAAGCTTTCTTT.

CDR3 residues: CASSLYAGAYSSYNEQFF. In DNA form, the CDR3 reads TGCGCCAGCAGCTTGTACGCGGGGGCCTATAGCTCCTACAATGAGCAGTTCTTC. The chain is built from TRBV5-1 and TRBJ2-1; D is possibly TRBD2 (7 bases). V was clipped by 1 base and J by 0 bases, with 17 bases between them. Per germline, CDR1 SGHRS and CDR2 YFSETQ. This CDR3 is built from 18 residues.

The rearrangement uses TRBV3-1 and TRBJ2-7; TRBD1 matches at 8 bases. CDR3 size: 15 residues. The germline V gene has CDR1 LGHDT and CDR2 YNNKEL (reference sequence). J was trimmed by 3 bases and V by 1 base; bases with no gene match: 5. The CDR3 spells CASSQGQGRGYEQYF. CDR3 in DNA: TGTGCCAGCAGCCAAGGACAGGGGCGAGGCTACGAGCAGTACTTC.

Ten or more counts support this clonotype. The chain combines TRBV5-1 with TRBJ1-4; TRBD1 agrees at 9 bases. Germline loops: CDR1 SGHRS, CDR2 YFSETQ. The CDR3 is 14 amino acids. V lost 4 bases, J lost 9 bases, and 7 bases stayed unmatched. The CDR3 nucleotides are TGCGCCAGCAGCCCACCAGGACAGGGGAAAAAACTGTTTTTT. This gives the protein CASSPPGQGKKLFF.

The V gene is TRBV7-9, the J gene TRBJ1-5; D is unresolved. The CDR3 consists of 15 residues. Germline V lookup: CDR1 SEHNR, CDR2 FQNEAQ (reference sequence). V dropped 1 base and J dropped 4 bases, with 11 bases sitting between them. DNA of the CDR3: TGTGCCAGCAGCTTAGGGTCCACCGGTAATCAGCCCCAGCATTTT. Its translation: CASSLGSTGNQPQHF.

This clonotype was detected once. The chain combines TRBV4-2 with TRBJ2-7; 7 positions agree with TRBD2. Trimming at V came to 1 base and at J to 6 bases, leaving 6 bases not matched to a gene. Germline CDR1 and CDR2: LGHNA and YNFKEQ. The CDR3 spans 14 residues. The CDR3 protein is CASSQGRLAAEQYF. The CDR3 DNA reads TGTGCCAGCAGCCAAGGGCGGCTAGCGGCCGAGCAGTACTTC.

This clonotype was seen ten or more times. The chain joins TRBV7-6 to TRBJ1-2; the D is unclear. Germline lookup yields CDR1 SGHVS and CDR2 FNYEAQ. This CDR3 has 13 residues. Trimming pared 4 bases from V and 4 bases from J, leaving 10 bases between. In DNA, the CDR3 is TGTGCCAGCAGCTCCGGGCTGTTCTATGGCTACACCTTC. This translates into CASSSGLFYGYTF. Looking up the rest from reference TRBV7-6 and TRBJ1-2 gives the full variable domain: GAGVSQSPRYKVTKRGQDVALRCDPISGHVSLYWYRQALGQGPEFLTYFNYEAQQDKSGLPNDRFSAERPEGSISTLTIQRTEQRDSAMYRCASSSGLFYGYTFGSGTRLTVV.

This clonotype was observed at least ten times. The rearrangement uses TRBV18 and TRBJ2-7, with no clear D. This CDR3 region has 14 residues. V was cut by 1 base and J by 3 bases, with 10 bases left in between. Per germline, CDR1 KGHSH and CDR2 LQKENI. The DNA for the CDR3 is TGTGCCAGCTCACCACAGGGCGCGGTCTACGAGCAGTACTTC. This gives the protein CASSPQGAVYEQYF.

At least ten counts were recorded for this clonotype. The chain combines TRBV21-1 with TRBJ2-1; TRBD2, the table's D call, lacks a check against the DNA. TRBV21-1 is annotated as a pseudogene. The CDR3 length is 17 residues. This chain's CDR3 is CASSEWTSGSSYNEQFF. The CDR3 coding sequence is TGTGCCAGCAGCGAATGGACTAGCGGGAGCTCCTACAATGAGCAGTTCTTC.

This clonotype showed up just a few times. The chain joins TRBV2 to TRBJ2-7; D not resolved. CDR1 is SNHLY and CDR2 is FYNNEI in the germline V gene. The CDR3 sequence is 13 residues long. Trimming removed 10 bases at V and 0 bases at J, with 13 bases between. The CDR3 protein is CAIAPEVSYEQYF. The CDR3 coding sequence is TGTGCCATCGCGCCGGAAGTCTCCTACGAGCAGTACTTC.

This clonotype was observed at least ten times. V gene TRBV6-2 or TRBV6-3 combines with J gene TRBJ2-2; D is uncertain. The germline V gene has CDR1 MNHEY and CDR2 SVGEGT. The CDR3 length is 14 residues. Between the trimmed V and J ends, which lost 1 base and 5 bases, there was a span of 8 bases. CDR3 sequence (DNA): TGTGCCAGCAGTTACTATGTGGGGACCGGGGAGCTGTTTTTT. It specifies CASSYYVGTGELFF.

At least ten counts were recorded for this clonotype. The chain is built from TRBV10-3 and TRBJ2-5; D may be TRBD1 (5 bases). This CDR3 comprises 13 residues. V lost 9 bases and J lost 3, with 14 bases in between. CDR1 and CDR2 from the germline V gene are ENHRY and SYGVKD. CDR3 sequence reads: CAIGQGVEETQYF. As DNA, the CDR3 is TGTGCCATTGGACAAGGAGTCGAAGAGACCCAGTACTTC.

CDR3 in DNA: TGCAGTGCTAGAGATCACGACTTCGAGTCTGGGGCCAACGTCCTGACTTTC. Its protein is CSARDHDFESGANVLTF. The chain is built from TRBV20-1 and TRBJ2-6, with D unresolved. The V and J ends lost 0 bases and 1 base respectively, with 13 bases between them. The germline V gene encodes CDR1 DFQATT and CDR2 SNEGSKA (reference sequence). This CDR3 comprises 17 residues.

J is TRBJ2-3 and V is TRBV7-6; TRBD1 is a possible D gene (5 bases). The CDR3 loop spans 15 amino acids. V was shortened by 2 bases and J by 2 bases, with 11 bases between the two germline ends. Germline values: CDR1 SGHVS, CDR2 FNYEAQ. The CDR3 loop is CASSLQPGNTDTQYF. DNA of the CDR3: TGTGCCAGCAGCTTACAACCAGGGAACACAGATACGCAGTATTTT.

This chain joins TRBV2 and TRBJ2-7; tentatively, D is TRBD1 (6 bases). The CDR3 length is 15 residues. Trimming removed 3 bases at V and 3 bases at J, with 15 bases between. Germline assignment: CDR1 SNHLY and CDR2 FYNNEI. CDR3 region: CASSDFDRLGYEQYF. The CDR3 region has the DNA TGTGCCAGCAGTGATTTTGACAGGTTGGGCTACGAGCAGTACTTC.

Only a few counts were recorded for this clonotype. This chain joins TRBV12-5 and TRBJ2-3; 10 nucleotides align to TRBD2. This CDR3 contains 15 residues. With 2 bases clipped from V and 4 bases from J, the junction kept 3 bases outside the gene matches. The germline CDR1 and CDR2 sequences are LGHNT and FRNRAP. CDR3 loop: CASGLSGGAADTQYF. The CDR3 DNA reads TGTGCTAGTGGTTTGAGCGGGGGGGCGGCAGATACGCAGTATTTT.

CDR3 sequence reads: CASSTGTPNEQFF. Here the CDR3 DNA reads TGTGCCAGCAGCACCGGGACGCCCAATGAGCAGTTCTTC. The chain is built from TRBV6-4 and TRBJ2-1, with D perhaps given as TRBD1 or TRBD2 (5 bases each). V was clipped by 6 bases and J by 6 bases, with 12 bases between them. This CDR3 is built from 13 residues. Germline assignment: CDR1 MRHNA and CDR2 SNTAGT.

This clonotype was seen repeatedly, ten times or more. The chain uses TRBV11-3 and TRBJ2-1; 10 positions agree with TRBD1. J gave up 5 bases and V 5 bases, and 3 bases lay outside the gene matches. CDR1 SGHNT and CDR2 YENEEA come from the germline V gene. The CDR3 is 14 amino acids. The CDR3 region has the DNA TGTGCCAGCAGCCCTGGACAGGGGGACAATGAGCAGTTCTTC. Protein product: CASSPGQGDNEQFF.

The chain has TRBV11-1 and TRBJ2-7; 7 bases agree with TRBD1. This CDR3 is 20 amino acids long. J gave up 5 bases and V 4 bases, and 26 bases lay outside the gene matches. The V gene's germline CDR1 is SGHAT and CDR2 FQDESV (reference sequence). CDR3 sequence (DNA): TGTGCCAGCAGCTCCCCCCGGGACAGTCAAGCCCTAAAGCAGCATCACGAGCAGTACTTC. Its translation is CASSSPRDSQALKQHHEQYF.

This clonotype turned up a few times. This chain joins TRBV28 and TRBJ2-3; D gene uncertain. CDR1 and CDR2 from the germline V gene are MDHEN and SYDVKM. The CDR3 is made up of 16 amino acids. The V gene lost 4 bases and the J gene lost 1 base, with 15 bases spanning the gap. For the CDR3, the DNA is TGTGCCAGCAGTTCCACCGCGGCGCCCCGCACAGATACGCAGTATTTT. It yields the protein CASSSTAAPRTDTQYF.

The V and J genes are TRBV6-2 or TRBV6-3 and TRBJ2-4; perhaps TRBD1 as D (6 bases). The CDR3 is 20 amino acids. Germline V gives CDR1 MNHEY, CDR2 SVGEGT. Trimming left V 6 bases short and J 0 bases short, with 27 bases between. CDR3 in amino acids: CASRNSSGTLVKLAKNIQYF. DNA for the CDR3: TGTGCCAGCAGAAACTCGTCCGGGACACTAGTTAAACTAGCCAAAAACATTCAGTACTTC.

At least ten counts were recorded for this clonotype. In nucleotides, the CDR3 is TGTGCCAGCAGTGTACAGGGTGATGGCTACACCTTC. Translating gives CASSVQGDGYTF. The chain employs TRBV25-1 and TRBJ1-2; tentative D call: TRBD1 (6 bases). From germline, CDR1 is MGHDK and CDR2 SYGVNS. Trimming shortened V by 4 bases and J by 6 bases, and 9 bases separated the two germline ends. The CDR3 totals 12 residues.

This chain joins TRBV12-3 or TRBV12-4 and TRBJ2-5; unclear D gene. Trimming stripped 6 bases from V and 4 bases from J, with 18 bases between. This CDR3 contains 15 residues. The DNA of the CDR3 is TGTGCCAGCAGCCCTCCGCCAGTAGTGCGAGAGACCCAGTACTTC. This codes for CASSPPPVVRETQYF.